This TCR beta chain derives from a study of circulating and synovial CD4+ cells in juvenile arthritis. Libraries were prepared by immunoSEQ multiplex PCR; TCRdb keeps only in-frame clonotypes and omits some of them. The data contain 3,500 to 4,500 clones, 84% of them singletons. Study results and limitations: Traditional Vbeta family usage analysis missed the pathogenic-like versus bulk difference.

The CDR3 is 16 residues long. V was clipped by 4 bases and J by 10 bases, with 20 bases between them. Per the germline V gene, CDR1 is SGHTA and CDR2 is FQGNSA. As for this clone: As yet, its antigen is unknown. The same CDR3 is also encoded by other DNA sequences in this sample.

Source material: CD4+ T cells from synovial fluid. This rearrangement joins TRBV7-2 to TRBJ1-6; D gene unclear. This TCR was sampled from a human donor with juvenile idiopathic arthritis. CDR3 sequence: CASSSRAGLLGSPLHF. CDR3 nucleotides: TGTGCCAGCAGCTCCAGAGCCGGTTTGCTAGGATCACCCCTCCACTTT.